The T cell receptor beta chain under discussion was sequenced for a study of cytomegalovirus exposure and HLA in healthy donors. Broader study findings: CMV antigen specificity of a few CMV-associated chains was confirmed in vitro. Cytomegalovirus-associated TCR beta chains were listed, numbering more than 150.

Data came from immunoSEQ multiplex PCR; TCRdb stores just in-frame clones and leaves some out. The table lists 100,000 to 150,000 clones, 88% of them singletons. Trimming shortened V by 7 bases and J by 6 bases, and 12 bases separated the two germline ends. This CDR3 is built from 13 residues. Per the germline V gene, CDR1 is MNHNY and CDR2 is SVGAGI (reference sequence). Turning to this clone: Its antigen is as yet unknown.

The sequence was collected from a man younger than 45 in good health and CMV-seronegative. The chain carries TRBV6-6 and TRBJ2-2; D is undetermined. Material: PBMCs. CDR3 DNA sequence: TGTGCCAGCATCAACTCGGTGGCCGGGGAGCTGTTTTTT. Translation gives CASINSVAGELFF.